The 24 T cell receptor beta chains given below trace back to one sample, sequenced in a study of blood T cells in healthy people across ages. Through a sample-barcoded 5' primer and a J-beta primer mix, a second PCR was run for about 7 to 12 cycles. Each CDR3 protein is one row after TCRdb ran MiXCR on the 5' RACE reads. This sample yields some 1,000,000 distinct CDR3 sequences, of which under 30% are seen a single time; around 0.75% belongs to the top ten. Another study also made use of these data, one on T cells of mothers and their children.

Sequenced material: blood. The source of these receptors is a girl aged 2-10 years in good health.

V gene TRBV20-1 combines with J gene TRBJ2-1; 8 bases are shared with TRBD2. The DNA end lines up better with TRBJ2-7; the J call may be wrong. The germline gives CDR1 DFQATT, CDR2 SNEGSKA (reference sequence). The CDR3 is 16 amino acids. DNA of the CDR3: TGCAGTGCTATTTTCCTAAGCGGGAGAGGGTCCTACGAGCAGTACTTC. It specifies CSAIFLSGRGSYEQYF.

This clonotype was recorded a few times. The chain uses TRBV6-6 and TRBJ2-5; D uncertain. Germline CDR1 reads MNHNY; CDR2 reads SVGAGI (reference sequence). V lost 8 bases to trimming and J lost 5 bases, with 12 bases between them. CDR3 length equals 12 residues. The CDR3 sequence is CASLSYAETQYF. The CDR3 DNA follows: TGTGCCAGCCTCTCCTACGCGGAGACCCAGTACTTC.

This chain uses TRBV6-2 or TRBV6-3 with TRBJ1-1, with TRBD1 matching over 10 bases. The CDR3 runs 16 residues. Germline assignment: CDR1 MNHEY and CDR2 SVGEGT. Trimming at V came to 2 bases and at J to 3 bases, leaving 6 bases not matched to a gene. DNA of the CDR3: TGTGCCAGCAGTTACACTGGGACAGGGGAGGACACTGAAGCTTTCTTT. Its protein product is CASSYTGTGEDTEAFF.

J is TRBJ2-7 and V is TRBV4-1; D not certain. This CDR3 region has 15 residues. Germline lookup yields CDR1 MGHRA and CDR2 YSYEKL. V was clipped by 2 bases and J by 2 bases, with 13 bases between them. CDR3 sequence: CASSQIQAAPYEQYF. The CDR3 nucleotides are TGCGCCAGCAGCCAAATCCAGGCCGCCCCCTACGAGCAGTACTTC.

The chain couples TRBV28 to TRBJ2-3; 9 nucleotides agree with TRBD2. The CDR3 spans 15 residues. The germline V gene encodes CDR1 MDHEN and CDR2 SYDVKM. The V gene end was trimmed by 9 bases and the J gene end by 7 bases; junction bases not matched to a gene: 14. The CDR3 loop reads CASKRLAEGENTQYF. Here the CDR3 DNA reads TGTGCCAGTAAACGACTAGCGGAGGGTGAGAATACGCAGTATTTT.

This clonotype occurred a few times. The rearrangement joins TRBV5-1 to TRBJ2-1; TRBD2 is a possible D gene (5 bases). The CDR3 has 14 residues. From germline, CDR1 is SGHRS and CDR2 YFSETQ. Deletions cut 7 bases from V and 2 bases from J, with 13 bases between. The CDR3 is CASGEGKAYNEQFF. The CDR3 bases are TGCGCCAGCGGTGAGGGAAAGGCCTACAATGAGCAGTTCTTC.

This clonotype occurred a few times. The V and J genes are TRBV5-1 and TRBJ2-1, with TRBD2 matching over 7 bases. Germline CDR1 SGHRS, CDR2 YFSETQ. This CDR3 contains 14 residues. J was trimmed by 7 bases and V by 4 bases; bases with no gene match: 8. The CDR3 sequence: CASSKGLGRNEQFF. DNA for the CDR3: TGCGCCAGCAGCAAGGGACTCGGGAGGAATGAGCAGTTCTTC.

A few counts support this clonotype. V and J are TRBV6-6 and TRBJ1-2, with TRBD1 identical over 12 bases. Trimming took 6 bases from V and 4 from J; bases not matched to a gene: 6. CDR3 length: 15 residues. Germline V CDR1 and CDR2: MNHNY, SVGAGI (reference sequence). CDR3 nucleotide sequence: TGTGCCAGCAGGCCCGGGACAGGGGGCTCCTATGGCTACACCTTC. Protein sequence: CASRPGTGGSYGYTF.

This clonotype was detected ten times or more. The rearrangement uses TRBV4-1 and TRBJ1-6; TRBD1 aligns across 10 bases. Germline trimming cut 0 bases from V and 8 bases from J; bases unmatched to any gene: 7. The CDR3 runs to 17 residues. Per germline, CDR1 MGHRA and CDR2 YSYEKL. The CDR3 coding sequence is TGCGCCAGCAGCCAAGATATGGGGACAGGGGCTCATTCACCCCTCCACTTT. Translated: CASSQDMGTGAHSPLHF.

This clonotype was seen a few times. The chain links TRBV24-1 to TRBJ2-5; D is perhaps TRBD1 (6 bases). The J call may be incorrect, as the DNA end agrees better with TRBJ2-1. The CDR3 is 16 amino acids. Per the germline V gene, CDR1 is KGHDR and CDR2 is SFDVKD. DNA of the CDR3: TGTGCCACCAGTGATCTGCCCCTTTCACAGGGCAGTGAGCAGTTCTTC. It yields the protein CATSDLPLSQGSEQFF.

This clonotype came up a few times. The chain joins TRBV10-3 to TRBJ2-5, with D possibly TRBD2 on 6 matching bases. V was pared by 4 bases and J by 5 bases, with 11 bases between. This CDR3 has 13 amino acids. The germline gives CDR1 ENHRY, CDR2 SYGVKD. The CDR3 nucleotides are TGTGCCATCAGTGGGGCGGGAATGGAGACCCAGTACTTC. This translates into CAISGAGMETQYF.

V gene TRBV6-5 combines with J gene TRBJ1-6; 7 positions agree with TRBD1. V dropped 1 base and J dropped 7; count of bases not matched to a gene: 4. The CDR3 runs to 15 residues. Germline CDR1 is MNHEY and CDR2 is SVGAGI. DNA for the CDR3: TGTGCCAGCAGTTACTTATCCAGGGGGAATTCACCCCTCCACTTT. This sequence encodes CASSYLSRGNSPLHF.

This clonotype was detected only a few times. The rearrangement links TRBV27 to TRBJ1-1; D is unresolved. The ends were cut back, 1 base at V and 1 base at J, with 7 bases in the middle. The germline CDR1 and CDR2 sequences are MNHEY and SMNVEV (reference sequence). The CDR3 extends over 14 amino acids. This CDR3 is CASSLYNQNTEAFF. CDR3 DNA sequence: TGTGCCAGCAGTTTATATAATCAGAACACTGAAGCTTTCTTT.

The chain links TRBV18 to TRBJ2-1, with TRBD2 as a possible D gene (5 bases). The CDR3 consists of 17 residues. Trimming cost V 0 bases and J 0 bases, with 12 bases left between them. Germline assignment: CDR1 KGHSH and CDR2 LQKENI. CDR3 DNA sequence: TGTGCCAGCTCACCACCGAGCCCGGGAAGCTCCTACAATGAGCAGTTCTTC. This gives the protein CASSPPSPGSSYNEQFF.

This clonotype was seen a handful of times. The V and J genes are TRBV7-9 and TRBJ2-7; perhaps TRBD1 as D (5 bases). CDR1 and CDR2 (germline): SEHNR, FQNEAQ (reference sequence). Between the trimmed V and J ends, which lost 3 bases and 1 base, there was a span of 10 bases. The CDR3 is made up of 14 amino acids. The DNA for the CDR3 is TGTGCCAGCAGCTTCGGCAGGGATTCCTACGAGCAGTACTTC. Its protein is CASSFGRDSYEQYF.

This chain connects TRBV12-5 to TRBJ2-3; no clear D gene. Deletions cut 2 bases from V and 4 bases from J, with 7 bases between. CDR3 size: 13 residues. Germline loops: CDR1 LGHNT, CDR2 FRNRAP. The CDR3 is CASGLMAADTQYF. As DNA, the CDR3 is TGTGCTAGTGGTTTGATGGCGGCAGATACGCAGTATTTT.

The chain recombines TRBV28 with TRBJ2-5, with 10 bases lining up with TRBD1. The germline V gene has CDR1 MDHEN and CDR2 SYDVKM. With 5 bases clipped from V and 5 bases from J, the junction kept 8 bases outside the gene matches. The CDR3 is 15 amino acids. Here the CDR3 reads CASSAGTGVLETQYF. Here the CDR3 DNA reads TGTGCCAGCAGTGCCGGGACAGGGGTTTTGGAGACCCAGTACTTC. The entire variable domain, with the rest obtained from reference TRBV28 and TRBJ2-5, is as follows: DVKVTQSSRYLVKRTGEKVFLECVQDMDHENMFWYRQDPGLGLRLIYFSYDVKMKEKGDIPEGYSVSREKKERFSLILESASTNQTSMYLCASSAGTGVLETQYFGPGTRLLVL.

The chain uses TRBV20-1 and TRBJ2-7, with 9 nucleotides matching TRBD1. The V segment lost 2 bases and the J segment 2 bases; nucleotides outside the gene matches: 4. CDR1 DFQATT and CDR2 SNEGSKA come from the germline V gene (reference sequence). The CDR3 is 14 residues long. The CDR3 is CSARYGTGTYEQYF. For the CDR3, the DNA is TGCAGTGCTAGATATGGGACAGGGACCTACGAGCAGTACTTC.

Only a few counts were recorded for this clonotype. The chain is built from TRBV19 and TRBJ1-5, with D unresolved. This CDR3 is 14 amino acids long. In germline, CDR1 is LNHDA, CDR2 SQIVND (reference sequence). Trimming removed 6 bases from V and 5 bases from J, with 14 bases in between. As DNA, the CDR3 is TGTGCCAGTAGGACACCGGGCACACATCAGCCCCAGCATTTT. This sequence encodes CASRTPGTHQPQHF.

The V call is TRBV4-1, the J call TRBJ2-5, with 7 bases identical to TRBD1. J gave up 3 bases and V 0 bases, and 7 bases lay outside the gene matches. The germline gives CDR1 MGHRA, CDR2 YSYEKL. The CDR3 runs to 16 residues. The CDR3, as DNA: TGCGCCAGCAGCCAAGAATTCGGGACAGCAAAAGAGACCCAGTACTTC. Amino acids: CASSQEFGTAKETQYF.

The chain employs TRBV27 and TRBJ1-5; D is perhaps TRBD1 (6 bases). This CDR3 region has 15 residues. V was trimmed by 5 bases and J by 6 bases, leaving 17 bases between them. From germline, CDR1 is MNHEY and CDR2 SMNVEV (reference sequence). The CDR3 region has the DNA TGTGCCAGCAGTCAACTAGGGGGGGCGGGTCAGCCCCAGCATTTT. Translation gives CASSQLGGAGQPQHF.

In its sample, this clonotype was seen a few times. A read error may produce the germline difference seen at one junction end. The gene calls are TRBV7-7 and TRBJ2-1; TRBD2 matches at 11 bases. Germline V gene data show CDR1 as SSHAT and CDR2 as FNYEAQ (reference sequence). The CDR3 runs to 13 residues. The CDR3 sequence is CASSLTSGDEQFF. In DNA form, the CDR3 reads TGTGCTAGCAGCTTGACTAGCGGGGATGAGCAGTTCTTC.

This clonotype was detected a few times. The chain joins TRBV7-9 to TRBJ2-1, with unresolved D. The J call may not be correct, given that the DNA end is closer to TRBJ2-5. Per germline, CDR1 SEHNR and CDR2 FQNEAQ (reference sequence). CDR3 size: 15 residues. The DNA for the CDR3 is TGTGCCAGCAGCTTAGGGCAATTCGGGCAAGAGACCCAGTACTTC. It translates to CASSLGQFGQETQYF.

In this sample, this clonotype turned up once. This sequence joins TRBV29-1 and TRBJ1-3; 9 bases are shared with TRBD1. The CDR3 extends over 13 amino acids. V lost 6 bases to trimming and J lost 4 bases; unmatched junction nucleotides: 4. Germline values: CDR1 SQVTM, CDR2 ANQGSEA. CDR3 in amino acids: CSVGQGQGNTIYF. DNA for the CDR3: TGCAGCGTCGGACAGGGGCAGGGAAACACCATATATTTT.